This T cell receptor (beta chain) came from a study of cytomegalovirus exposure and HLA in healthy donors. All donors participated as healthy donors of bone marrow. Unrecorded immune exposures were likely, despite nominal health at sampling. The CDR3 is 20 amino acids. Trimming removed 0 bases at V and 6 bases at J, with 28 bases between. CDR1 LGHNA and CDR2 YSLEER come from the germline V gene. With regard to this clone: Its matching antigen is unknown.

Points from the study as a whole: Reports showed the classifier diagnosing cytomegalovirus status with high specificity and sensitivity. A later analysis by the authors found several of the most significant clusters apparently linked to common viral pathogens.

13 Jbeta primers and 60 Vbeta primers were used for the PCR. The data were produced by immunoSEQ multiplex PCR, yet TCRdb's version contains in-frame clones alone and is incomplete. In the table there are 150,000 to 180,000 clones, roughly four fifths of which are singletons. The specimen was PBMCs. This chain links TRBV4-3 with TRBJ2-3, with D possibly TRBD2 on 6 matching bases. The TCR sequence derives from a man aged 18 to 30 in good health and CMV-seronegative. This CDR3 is CASSQDSLLPRGSSADTQYF. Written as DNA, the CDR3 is TGCGCCAGCAGCCAAGATAGCCTCCTCCCACGGGGGAGCTCCGCGGATACGCAGTATTTT.